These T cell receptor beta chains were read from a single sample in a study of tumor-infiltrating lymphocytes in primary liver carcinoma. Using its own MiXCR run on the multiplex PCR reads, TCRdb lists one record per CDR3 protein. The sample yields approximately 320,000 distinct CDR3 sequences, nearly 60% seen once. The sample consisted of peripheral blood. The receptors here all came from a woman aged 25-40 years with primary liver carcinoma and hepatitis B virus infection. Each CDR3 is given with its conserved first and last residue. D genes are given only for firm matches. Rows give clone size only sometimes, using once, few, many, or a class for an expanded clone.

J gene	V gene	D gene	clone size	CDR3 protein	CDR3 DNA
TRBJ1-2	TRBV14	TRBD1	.	CASSRGQGVTNYGYTF	TGTGCCAGCAGCCGGGGACAGGGGGTAACTAACTATGGCTACACCTTC
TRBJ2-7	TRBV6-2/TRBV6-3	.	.	CANSLHENPYEQYF	TGTGCCAACAGTTTGCATGAGAATCCCTACGAGCAGTACTTC
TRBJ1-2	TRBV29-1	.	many	CSVETGGYTF	TGCAGCGTCGAGACAGGTGGCTACACCTTC
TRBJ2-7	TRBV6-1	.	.	CASKRGKNYEQYF	TGTGCCAGCAAGAGGGGTAAGAACTACGAGCAGTACTTC
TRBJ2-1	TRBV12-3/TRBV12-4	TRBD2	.	CASSDPGLAGRYNEQFF	TGTGCCAGCAGTGACCCGGGTCTAGCGGGAAGGTACAATGAGCAGTTCTTC
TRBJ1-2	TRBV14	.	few	CASSLGIYGYTF	TGTGCCAGCAGCCTTGGAATTTATGGCTACACCTTC
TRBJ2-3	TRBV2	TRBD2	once	CASSAQGLAGTDTQYF	TGTGCCAGCAGTGCTCAGGGACTAGCGGGAACAGATACGCAGTATTTT
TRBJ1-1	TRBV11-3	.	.	CASRSRKMNTEVFF	TGTGCCAGCAGATCCAGGAAGATGAACACTGAAGTTTTCTTC
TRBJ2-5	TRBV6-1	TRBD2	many	CASSEGRGGAQYF	TGTGCCAGCAGTGAAGGCCGGGGGGGGGCCCAGTACTTC
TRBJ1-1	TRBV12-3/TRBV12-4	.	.	CASSLNRWTEAFF	TGTGCCAGCAGTTTGAACAGGTGGACTGAAGCTTTCTTT
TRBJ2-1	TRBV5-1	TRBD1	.	CASSWTGPTNEQFF	TGCGCCAGCAGCTGGACAGGGCCTACCAATGAGCAGTTCTTC
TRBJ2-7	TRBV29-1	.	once	CSMRSLSEQYF	TGCAGCATGCGGAGTCTCTCCGAGCAGTACTTC
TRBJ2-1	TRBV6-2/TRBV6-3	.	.	CASFGWNEQFF	TGTGCCAGCTTCGGGTGGAATGAACAGTTCTTC
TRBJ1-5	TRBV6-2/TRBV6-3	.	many	CASTQDRFAAQHF	TGTGCCAGCACTCAGGACCGTTTTGCGGCCCAGCATTTT
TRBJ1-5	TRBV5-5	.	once	CASSFTGNNQPQHF	TGTGCCAGCAGCTTTACAGGGAACAATCAGCCCCAGCATTTT
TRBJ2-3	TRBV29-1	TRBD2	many	CSVVPAGGADTQYF	TGCAGCGTTGTTCCAGCGGGAGGGGCGGATACGCAGTATTTT
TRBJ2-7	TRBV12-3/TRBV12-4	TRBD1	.	CASSPRQGPYEQYF	TGTGCCAGCAGCCCCAGACAGGGCCCGTACGAGCAGTACTTC
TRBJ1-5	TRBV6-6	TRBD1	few	CASSNGQDSNQPQHF	TGTGCCAGCAGTAATGGACAGGATAGCAATCAGCCCCAGCATTTT
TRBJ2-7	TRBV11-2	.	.	CASSLEESDFGEQYF	TGTGCCAGCAGCTTAGAGGAAAGTGATTTCGGGGAGCAGTACTTC
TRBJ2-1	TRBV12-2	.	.	CAIALTRLAGKRKERDEQFF	TGTGCAATTGCGCTTACCCGACTAGCGGGTAAAAGGAAGGAGAGGGATGAGCAGTTCTTC
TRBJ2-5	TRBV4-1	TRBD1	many	CASSQTPDRDQETQYF	TGCGCCAGCAGCCAAACCCCCGACAGGGATCAAGAGACCCAGTACTTC
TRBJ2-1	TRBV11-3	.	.	CASSQTGSHTYNEHFF	TGTGCCAGCAGTCAAACCGGGTCCCACACCTACAATGAGCACTTCTTC
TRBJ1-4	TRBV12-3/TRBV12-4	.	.	CASSVRTNEKLFF	TGCGCCAGCAGCGTTAGGACCAATGAAAAACTGTTTTTT
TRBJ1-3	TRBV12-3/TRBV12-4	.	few	CASVLEGNTIYF	TGTGCCAGCGTACTGGAAGGGAACACCATATATTTT
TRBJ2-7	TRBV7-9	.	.	CASSHPTGPASYEQYF	TGTGCCAGCAGCCACCCCACGGGACCTGCCTCCTACGAGCAGTACTTC
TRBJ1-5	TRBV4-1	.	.	CASSQPGTWVQPQHF	TGCGCCAGCAGCCAACCCGGGACATGGGTTCAGCCCCAGCATTTT
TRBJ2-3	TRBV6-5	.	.	CASCKGHPGRLTDMQYF	TGTGCCAGCTGTAAGGGGCACCCGGGACGACTCACAGATATGCAGTATTTT
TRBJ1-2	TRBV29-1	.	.	CSVGTPERGYTF	TGCAGCGTGGGGACACCAGAACGTGGCTACACCTTC
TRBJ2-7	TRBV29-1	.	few	CSVGASDTYEQYF	TGCAGCGTGGGGGCTAGCGATACCTACGAGCAGTACTTC
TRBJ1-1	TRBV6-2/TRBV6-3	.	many	CASSYSPQVPMNTEAFF	TGTGCCAGCAGTTACTCTCCCCAAGTGCCTATGAACACTGAAGCTTTCTTT
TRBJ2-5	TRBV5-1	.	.	CASSLGEAQETQYF	TGCGCCAGCAGTTTAGGGGAGGCCCAAGAGACCCAGTACTTC
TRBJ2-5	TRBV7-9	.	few	CASSRGTETQYF	TGTGCCAGCAGCAGAGGGACTGAGACCCAGTACTTC
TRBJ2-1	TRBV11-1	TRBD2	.	CASSLSWTSVFTSYNEQFF	TGTGCCAGCAGCTTAAGTTGGACTAGCGTTTTCACATCCTACAATGAGCAGTTCTTC
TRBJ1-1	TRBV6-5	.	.	CASSRTRQLNTEAFF	TGTGCCAGCAGTCGCACTCGACAGTTGAACACTGAAGCTTTCTTT
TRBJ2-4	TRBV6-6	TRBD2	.	CASSGTSGRAYIQYF	TGTGCCAGCAGTGGGACTAGCGGGAGAGCGTACATTCAGTACTTC
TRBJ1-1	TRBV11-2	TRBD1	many	CASSLRGFSGQGGITNTEAFF	TGTGCCAGCAGCTTGAGGGGGTTTTCCGGACAGGGGGGGATCACGAACACTGAAGCTTTCTTT
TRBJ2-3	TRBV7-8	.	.	CARSPGAEDTQYF	TGTGCCAGAAGCCCGGGGGCGGAAGATACGCAGTATTTT
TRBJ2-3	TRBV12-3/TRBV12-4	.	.	CASRKTDFADTQYF	TGTGCCAGCAGAAAGACAGATTTTGCAGATACGCAGTATTTT
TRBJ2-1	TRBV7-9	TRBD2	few	CASSLVPSGNSYNEQFF	TGTGCCAGCAGCTTAGTTCCTAGCGGGAACTCCTACAATGAGCAGTTCTTC
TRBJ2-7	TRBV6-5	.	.	CTSSLPGHEQYF	TGTACCAGCAGTTTACCGGGCCACGAGCAGTACTTC
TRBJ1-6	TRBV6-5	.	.	CASSPRDGRNSPLPF	TGTGCCAGCAGCCCCAGGGACGGAAGAAATTCACCCCTCCCCTTT
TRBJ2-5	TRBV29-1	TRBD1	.	CCAGQGQETQYF	TGCTGCGCCGGACAGGGTCAAGAGACCCAGTACTTC
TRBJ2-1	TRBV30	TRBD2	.	CARSSGRVSNEQFF	TGTGCCCGGTCTAGCGGGAGGGTATCCAATGAGCAGTTCTTC
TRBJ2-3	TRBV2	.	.	CASQRGRTTDTQYF	TGTGCCAGCCAAAGGGGTAGGACGACAGATACGCAGTATTTT
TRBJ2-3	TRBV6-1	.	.	CASAGTYRVAQYF	TGTGCCAGCGCTGGGACTTACCGGGTGGCGCAGTATTTT
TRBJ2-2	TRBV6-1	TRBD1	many	CASSADRGTGELFF	TGTGCCAGCAGTGCAGACAGGGGCACCGGGGAGCTGTTTTTT
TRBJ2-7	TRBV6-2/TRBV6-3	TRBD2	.	CASTESGRQGEQYF	TGTGCCAGCACCGAAAGCGGGAGGCAAGGCGAGCAGTACTTC
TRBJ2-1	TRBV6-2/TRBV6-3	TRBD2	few	CASSYGSGRKGNEQFF	TGTGCCAGCAGTTACGGTAGCGGGAGAAAAGGGAATGAGCAGTTCTTC
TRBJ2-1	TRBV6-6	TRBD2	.	CASSYWSGRSNEQLF	TGTGCCAGCAGTTACTGGAGCGGGAGATCCAATGAGCAGCTCTTC
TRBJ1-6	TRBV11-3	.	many	CASSLRGSYNSPLHF	TGTGCCAGCAGCTTACGGGGTTCATATAATTCACCCCTCCACTTT
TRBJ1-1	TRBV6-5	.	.	CAGSYQGSTEAFF	TGTGCCGGCAGTTACCAGGGAAGCACTGAGGCTTTCTTT
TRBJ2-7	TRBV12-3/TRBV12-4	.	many	CASSLGRGSPPVEQYF	TGTGCCAGCAGTTTGGGTAGGGGGAGCCCTCCCGTCGAGCAGTACTTC
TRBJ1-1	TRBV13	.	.	CASSTRGVVEAFF	TGTGCCAGCAGCACTCGCGGAGTGGTCGAAGCTTTCTTT
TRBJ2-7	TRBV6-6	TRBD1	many	CASRSPTGSSGEQYF	TGTGCCAGCAGATCCCCGACAGGGAGTTCAGGCGAGCAGTACTTC
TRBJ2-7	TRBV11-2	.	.	CASSLPLNLPYGQYF	TGTGCCAGCAGCTTACCCCTAAATTTACCCTACGGGCAGTACTTC
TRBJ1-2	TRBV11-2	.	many	CASSLDRANYGYTF	TGTGCCAGCAGCTTAGATAGGGCTAACTATGGCTACACCTTC
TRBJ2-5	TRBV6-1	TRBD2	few	CASSALAGVRERETQYF	TGTGCCAGCAGTGCACTAGCGGGAGTAAGGGAGCGAGAGACCCAGTACTTC
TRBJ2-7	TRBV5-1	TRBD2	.	CASSPSVLAGAYEQYF	TGCGCCAGCAGCCCCTCGGTACTAGCGGGAGCCTACGAGCAGTACTTC
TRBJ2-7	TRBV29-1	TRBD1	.	CSVAPQGAGDKQYF	TGCAGCGTTGCCCCCCAGGGGGCGGGCGACAAGCAGTACTTC